A single sample is the source of the 13 T cell receptor beta chains below, sequenced in a study of cytomegalovirus exposure and HLA in healthy donors. Primers included in the PCR were 60 Vbeta and 13 Jbeta primers. The data were produced by immunoSEQ multiplex PCR, yet TCRdb's version contains in-frame clones alone and is incomplete. There are more than 95,000 clones in the sample; 70% to 85% occur only once, and about 1.7% lies in the top ten. The material sequenced was PBMCs. These receptor sequences come from a young man in good health and CMV-seronegative.

The chain carries TRBV6-5 and TRBJ1-1; 10 bases line up with TRBD1. The CDR3 spans 14 residues. CDR1 is MNHEY and CDR2 is SVGAGI in the germline V gene. The V segment lost 6 bases and the J segment 6 bases; nucleotides outside the gene matches: 7. The CDR3 here is CASSRDRGKPEAFF. DNA for the CDR3: TGTGCCAGCAGCCGGGACAGGGGAAAGCCTGAAGCTTTCTTT.

V and J are TRBV5-1 and TRBJ2-5; D is perhaps TRBD2 (7 bases). The CDR3 runs to 13 residues. Deletions cut 2 bases from V and 7 bases from J, with 12 bases between. Germline V gives CDR1 SGHRS, CDR2 YFSETQ. CDR3 residues: CASSFGGGGTQYF. Here the CDR3 DNA reads TGCGCCAGCAGCTTTGGAGGGGGGGGGACCCAGTACTTC.

The chain carries TRBV18 and TRBJ2-1, with D uncertain. The V gene lost 3 bases and the J gene lost 8 bases, with 8 bases spanning the gap. The CDR3 is 12 amino acids. Germline values: CDR1 KGHSH, CDR2 LQKENI. CDR3 DNA sequence: TGTGCCAGCTCACCCCCTCAGGATGAGCAGTTCTTC. As protein: CASSPPQDEQFF.

This rearrangement joins TRBV5-5 to TRBJ1-5, with D maybe TRBD1 (6 bases). Per the germline V gene, CDR1 is SGHKS and CDR2 is YYEKEE (reference sequence). This CDR3 is built from 13 residues. The V and J ends lost 3 bases and 6 bases respectively, with 10 bases between them. Here the CDR3 reads CASSSRGGQPQHF. The CDR3 DNA follows: TGTGCCAGCAGCTCCAGGGGCGGTCAGCCCCAGCATTTT.

This clone appeared a single time. This chain uses TRBV15 with TRBJ2-7, with D possibly TRBD1 on 6 matching bases. From germline, CDR1 is LNHNV and CDR2 YYDKDF (reference sequence). The CDR3 has 15 residues. V lost 3 bases and J 1 base, leaving 13 bases between the germline ends. CDR3 amino acids: CATSRALTGSYEQYF. The CDR3 coding sequence is TGTGCCACCAGCAGGGCCCTAACAGGGTCCTACGAGCAGTACTTC.

The chain combines TRBV4-1 with TRBJ1-5; 8 bases match TRBD1. The germline CDR1 and CDR2 sequences are MGHRA and YSYEKL. There are 19 residues in the CDR3. V lost 2 bases to trimming and J lost 4 bases; unmatched junction nucleotides: 16. The CDR3 sequence: CASSQSSQGAGWGNQPQHF. Written as DNA, the CDR3 is TGCGCCAGCAGCCAATCGTCCCAGGGGGCAGGGTGGGGTAATCAGCCCCAGCATTTT.

The chain combines TRBV5-6 with TRBJ2-3, with 10 bases that match TRBD2. CDR1 and CDR2 from the germline V gene are SGHDT and YYEEEE. V lost 1 base, J lost 5 bases, and 7 bases stayed unmatched. This CDR3 is 16 amino acids long. In nucleotides, the CDR3 is TGTGCCAGCAGCTTGTTTCTGCTAGCGGGGGAAGATACGCAGTATTTT. This codes for CASSLFLLAGEDTQYF. Full variable domain (remainder filled in from reference TRBV5-6 and TRBJ2-3): DAGVTQSPTHLIKTRGQQVTLRCSPKSGHDTVSWYQQALGQGPQFIFQYYEEEERQRGNFPDRFSGHQFPNYSSELNVNALLLGDSALYLCASSLFLLAGEDTQYFGPGTRLTVL.

The chain combines TRBV10-3 with TRBJ2-1; weak D call: TRBD2 (6 bases). The CDR3 loop spans 15 amino acids. Per the germline V gene, CDR1 is ENHRY and CDR2 is SYGVKD. Trimming removed 4 bases at V and 4 bases at J, with 14 bases between. The CDR3 loop reads CAISAGLGGYNEQFF. CDR3 sequence (DNA): TGTGCCATCAGTGCCGGACTGGGGGGTTACAATGAGCAGTTCTTC.

A single count supports this clone. The chain couples TRBV7-9 to TRBJ1-2, with 11 bases matching TRBD1. J was trimmed by 7 bases and V by 5 bases; bases with no gene match: 6. The germline V gene encodes CDR1 SEHNR and CDR2 FQNEAQ (reference sequence). The CDR3 sequence is 14 residues long. CDR3 in amino acids: CASSLGTGGIGYTF. CDR3 DNA sequence: TGTGCCAGCAGCCTAGGGACAGGGGGTATTGGCTACACCTTC.

With respect to this clone: The junction shows a germline mismatch at one end, possibly a read error. The chain uses TRBV6-5 and TRBJ1-2; D unclear. The length of the CDR3 is 12 residues. Per germline, CDR1 MNHEY and CDR2 SVGAGI. CDR3 DNA: TGTGCCAGCAGTTACTCGAACTCTGGCTACACCTTC. Protein sequence: CASSYSNSGYTF.

The chain has TRBV28 and TRBJ1-5, with a possible D match to TRBD1 (5 bases). This CDR3 contains 14 residues. Trimming shortened V by 2 bases and J by 9 bases, and 14 bases separated the two germline ends. Germline CDR1 and CDR2: MDHEN and SYDVKM. CDR3 loop: CASSLGGSRGPQHF. The CDR3 nucleotides read TGTGCCAGCAGTTTAGGGGGGTCTCGGGGGCCCCAGCATTTT.

The chain combines TRBV4-1 with TRBJ2-2; 14 bases align to TRBD2. In germline, CDR1 is MGHRA, CDR2 YSYEKL. V shed 4 bases, J shed 5 bases, and the junction held 6 bases outside the gene matches. The CDR3 covers 17 residues. The CDR3 sequence: CASSPIGLAGGTGELFF. CDR3 in DNA: TGCGCCAGCAGCCCGATCGGACTAGCGGGGGGTACCGGGGAGCTGTTTTTT.

J is TRBJ2-7 and V is TRBV13; a possible D gene is TRBD2 (6 bases). The CDR3 has 13 residues. Germline V gene lookup returns CDR1 PRHDT and CDR2 FYEKMQ (reference sequence). Trimming removed 8 bases at V and 0 bases at J, with 11 bases between. CDR3 DNA sequence: TGTGCCAGCGCTGGAGGGATCTCCTACGAGCAGTACTTC. Its translation: CASAGGISYEQYF.